These 16 T cell receptor beta chains came from one sample sequenced in a study of shared clonotypes between healthy human individuals. Here immunoSEQ multiplex PCR was the method, and the copy in TCRdb shows in-frame clones only, minus some. The data contain about 1.5 million clones, 98% of them singletons. Sequenced: naive CD4+ T cells sorted from blood. Subset reported: CD45RA+ positively selected. The receptors originated from a man in his thirties or forties in good health.

The chain employs TRBV7-9 and TRBJ1-3; the match to TRBD1 covers 7 bases. Trimming took 5 bases from V and 2 from J; bases not matched to a gene: 3. The length of the CDR3 is 14 residues. Looked up from germline, CDR1 is SEHNR and CDR2 is FQNEAQ (reference sequence). CDR3 coding DNA: TGTGCCAGCAGCCTGACAGGGACTGGAAACACCATATATTTT. As protein: CASSLTGTGNTIYF.

Concerning this clone: In the same sample, other DNA sequences code for this CDR3. The chain recombines TRBV5-1 with TRBJ2-2, with TRBD2 as a possible D gene (6 bases). The CDR3 is 15 amino acids. V was pared by 0 bases and J by 5 bases, with 11 bases between. Germline CDR1 is SGHRS and CDR2 is YFSETQ. The CDR3 coding sequence is TGCGCCAGCAGCTTGGCGGCGGGAAGTACCGGGGAGCTGTTTTTT. Translation: CASSLAAGSTGELFF.

This sequence joins TRBV19 and TRBJ1-4; D uncertain. There are 16 residues in the CDR3. With 5 bases removed from V and 0 bases from J, the gap between germline ends came to 13 bases. Per germline, CDR1 LNHDA and CDR2 SQIVND (reference sequence). The CDR3 region has the DNA TGTGCCAGTAGTCTCCGAGGGAGTGCAACTAATGAAAAACTGTTTTTT. Translating it yields CASSLRGSATNEKLFF.

The CDR3 DNA follows: TGTGCCAGCAGCTGGCTAGCGGGTAACACCGGGGAGCTGTTTTTT. Protein sequence: CASSWLAGNTGELFF. This chain connects TRBV11-3 to TRBJ2-2; 8 bases are shared with TRBD2. V lost 4 bases to trimming and J lost 2 bases; unmatched junction nucleotides: 3. Per the germline V gene, CDR1 is SGHNT and CDR2 is YENEEA. CDR3 length: 15 amino acids. Together with reference TRBV11-3 and TRBJ2-2, the CDR3 gives the full variable domain: EAGVVQSPRYKIIEKKQPVAFWCNPISGHNTLYWYLQNLGQGPELLIRYENEEAVDDSQLPKDRFSAERLKGVDSTLKIQPAELGDSAVYLCASSWLAGNTGELFFGEGSRLTVL.

This clone came up once. The chain combines TRBV5-5 with TRBJ1-4; no clear D gene. Germline V gene data show CDR1 as SGHKS and CDR2 as YYEKEE (reference sequence). This CDR3 contains 14 residues. Trimming removed 2 bases at V and 4 bases at J, with 9 bases between. The CDR3 coding sequence is TGTGCCAGCAGCTTCCTCGGGCGTAATGAAAAACTGTTTTTT. It yields the protein CASSFLGRNEKLFF.

This clone was seen once. This chain connects TRBV7-9 to TRBJ1-1; no clear D. The germline gives CDR1 SEHNR, CDR2 FQNEAQ (reference sequence). CDR3 length equals 14 residues. Deletions cut 6 bases from V and 10 bases from J, with 21 bases between. CDR3 DNA: TGTGCCAGCAGTTTAAAGGACCTCCAGATGGCAGCTTTCTTT. This codes for CASSLKDLQMAAFF.

Note on this clone: In the same sample, other DNA sequences code for this CDR3. The CDR3 DNA reads as TGTGCCAGCTCACCACAGGGTCCCTACGAGCAGTACTTC. Translation: CASSPQGPYEQYF. V is TRBV18 and J is TRBJ2-7; the D is unclear. The CDR3 is 13 amino acids. Looked up from germline, CDR1 is KGHSH and CDR2 is LQKENI. Trimming left V 1 base short and J 2 bases short, with 6 bases between.

V and J are TRBV7-8 and TRBJ2-7; 7 nucleotides align to TRBD1. The CDR3 length is 14 residues. The V and J ends lost 5 bases and 3 bases, in that order; junction bases with no gene match: 7. Germline lookup yields CDR1 SGHVS and CDR2 FQNEAQ. CDR3 nucleotide sequence: TGTGCCAGCAGCATAACCGGGACAGTCTACGAGCAGTACTTC. It yields the protein CASSITGTVYEQYF.

Points on this clone: In the same sample, other DNA sequences code for this CDR3. The V call is TRBV9, the J call TRBJ2-2, with TRBD1 matching 10 bases. With V trimmed by 0 bases and J by 5 bases, 1 base remained unmatched. This CDR3 spans 15 amino acids. Germline CDR1 reads SGDLS; CDR2 reads YYNGEE. CDR3 sequence reads: CASSVVGQGTGELFF. The CDR3 coding sequence is TGTGCCAGCAGCGTAGTGGGACAGGGGACCGGGGAGCTGTTTTTT.

The J gene is TRBJ2-3, the V gene TRBV5-4, with D perhaps TRBD2 (6 bases). Germline V gives CDR1 SGHNT, CDR2 YYREEE (reference sequence). V gave up 4 bases and J gave up 5 bases, with 17 bases separating them. The CDR3 has 15 residues. CDR3 sequence reads: CASSPKRLGIDTQYF. The CDR3, as DNA: TGTGCCAGCAGCCCAAAGAGACTAGGGATAGATACGCAGTATTTT.

V gene TRBV10-3 combines with J gene TRBJ1-1, with 7 bases identical to TRBD1. The germline gives CDR1 ENHRY, CDR2 SYGVKD. There are 15 residues in the CDR3. V was clipped by 6 bases and J by 1 base; unmatched bases: 8. CDR3 amino acids: CAIRGTVPKNTEAFF. In nucleotides, the CDR3 is TGTGCCATCAGGGGGACAGTACCGAAGAACACTGAAGCTTTCTTT.

The V gene is TRBV5-1, the J gene TRBJ1-4; 7 bases are a match to TRBD1. Trimming cost V 0 bases and J 8 bases; bases outside gene matches: 7. Germline lookup yields CDR1 SGHRS and CDR2 YFSETQ. CDR3 length: 15 amino acids. CDR3 coding DNA: TGCGCCAGCAGCTTGGCCGACAGGGAGGGCGAAAAACTGTTTTTT. It is translated as CASSLADREGEKLFF.

As for this clone: The same CDR3 also results from other DNA sequences found in this sample. The J gene is TRBJ1-4, the V gene TRBV2; TRBD1 is a possible D gene (5 bases). The V and J ends lost 1 base and 4 bases respectively, with 7 bases between them. Germline values: CDR1 SNHLY, CDR2 FYNNEI. The CDR3 is made up of 14 amino acids. CDR3 in DNA: TGTGCCAGCAGTGAAGGGAGGGGTAATGAAAAACTGTTTTTT. Its protein is CASSEGRGNEKLFF.

The V gene is TRBV5-6, the J gene TRBJ2-1; D gene ambiguous. The length of the CDR3 is 12 residues. Germline lookup yields CDR1 SGHDT and CDR2 YYEEEE. V lost 5 bases to trimming and J lost 9 bases, with 12 bases between them. The CDR3 region has the DNA TGTGCCAGCAGTTCGGTTTCCCGTGAGCAGTTCTTC. Translating it yields CASSSVSREQFF. Using reference TRBV5-6 and TRBJ2-1 for the parts outside the CDR3, the full variable domain is DAGVTQSPTHLIKTRGQQVTLRCSPKSGHDTVSWYQQALGQGPQFIFQYYEEEERQRGNFPDRFSGHQFPNYSSELNVNALLLGDSALYLCASSSVSREQFFGPGTRLTVL.

The chain recombines TRBV9 with TRBJ2-3, with TRBD1 identical over 7 bases. Trimming at V came to 1 base and at J to 5 bases, leaving 4 bases not matched to a gene. This CDR3 has 14 residues. Germline assignment: CDR1 SGDLS and CDR2 YYNGEE. For the CDR3, the DNA is TGTGCCAGCAGCGTAAGACAGGGTCTAGATACGCAGTATTTT. Protein product: CASSVRQGLDTQYF.

The chain joins TRBV18 to TRBJ1-3; the D gene is possibly TRBD1 (5 bases). CDR3 length: 15 residues. Deletions cut 6 bases from V and 0 bases from J, with 12 bases between. CDR1 is KGHSH, CDR2 LQKENI, per germline. The CDR3 spells CASSHRSLSGNTIYF. CDR3 DNA: TGTGCCAGCTCGCACAGGTCGCTCTCTGGAAACACCATATATTTT.